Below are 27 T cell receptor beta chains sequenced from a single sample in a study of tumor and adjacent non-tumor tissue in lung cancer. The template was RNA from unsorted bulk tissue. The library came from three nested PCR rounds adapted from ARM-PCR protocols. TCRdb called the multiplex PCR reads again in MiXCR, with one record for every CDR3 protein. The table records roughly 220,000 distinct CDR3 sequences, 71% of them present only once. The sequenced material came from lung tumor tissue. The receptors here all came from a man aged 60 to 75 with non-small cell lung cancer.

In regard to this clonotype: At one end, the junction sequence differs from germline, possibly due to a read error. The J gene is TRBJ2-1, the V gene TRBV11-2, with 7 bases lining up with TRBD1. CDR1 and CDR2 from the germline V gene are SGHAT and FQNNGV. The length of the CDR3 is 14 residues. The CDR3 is CASSLANRGNEQVF. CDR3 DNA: TGTGCCAGCAGCCTTGCTAACAGGGGCAATGAGCAGGTCTTC.

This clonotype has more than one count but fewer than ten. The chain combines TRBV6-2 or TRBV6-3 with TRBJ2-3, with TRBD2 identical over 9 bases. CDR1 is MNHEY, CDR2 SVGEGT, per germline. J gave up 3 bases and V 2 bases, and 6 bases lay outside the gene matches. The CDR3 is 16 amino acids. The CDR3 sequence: CASSYGGGRETDTQYF. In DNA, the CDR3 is TGTGCCAGCAGTTACGGAGGCGGGAGGGAGACAGATACGCAGTATTTT.

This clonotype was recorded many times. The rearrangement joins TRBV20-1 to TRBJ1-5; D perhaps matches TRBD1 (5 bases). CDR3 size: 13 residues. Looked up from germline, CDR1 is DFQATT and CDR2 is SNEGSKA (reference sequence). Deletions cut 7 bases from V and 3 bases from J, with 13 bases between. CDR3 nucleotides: TGCAGTGTCGGAGGGGTGAACAATCAGCCCCAGCATTTT. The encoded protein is CSVGGVNNQPQHF.

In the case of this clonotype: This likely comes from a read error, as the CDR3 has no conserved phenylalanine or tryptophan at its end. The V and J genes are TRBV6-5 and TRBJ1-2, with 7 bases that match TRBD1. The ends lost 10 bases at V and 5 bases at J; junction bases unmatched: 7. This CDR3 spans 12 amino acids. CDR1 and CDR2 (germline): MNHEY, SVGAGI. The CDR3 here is CAISSGGYGYTY. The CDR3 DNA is TGTGCCATCAGCTCAGGGGGGTATGGCTACACCTAC.

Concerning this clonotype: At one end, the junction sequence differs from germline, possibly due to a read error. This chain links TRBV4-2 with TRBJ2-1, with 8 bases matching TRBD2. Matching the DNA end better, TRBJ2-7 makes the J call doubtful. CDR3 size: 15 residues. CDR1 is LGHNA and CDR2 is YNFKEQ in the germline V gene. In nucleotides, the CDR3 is TGTGCCAGCAGTCAAGAGGCGGGGGGAAGCAATGAGCAGTACTTC. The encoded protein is CASSQEAGGSNEQYF.

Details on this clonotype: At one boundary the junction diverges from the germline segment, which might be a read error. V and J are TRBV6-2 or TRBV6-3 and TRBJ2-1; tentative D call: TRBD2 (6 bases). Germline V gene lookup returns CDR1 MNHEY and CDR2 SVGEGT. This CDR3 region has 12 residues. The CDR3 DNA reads TGTGACAGCAGGAGGGAACTGGGTGAGCAGTTCTTC. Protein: CDSRRELGEQFF.

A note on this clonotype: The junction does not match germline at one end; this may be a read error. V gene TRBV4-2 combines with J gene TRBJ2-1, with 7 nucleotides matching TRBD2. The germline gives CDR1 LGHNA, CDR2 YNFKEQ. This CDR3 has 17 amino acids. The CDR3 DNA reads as TGTGCCAGCAGCCAAAAGAACCAGCGGGAAGGGATAAATGATCAGTTCTTC. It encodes CASSQKNQREGINDQFF.

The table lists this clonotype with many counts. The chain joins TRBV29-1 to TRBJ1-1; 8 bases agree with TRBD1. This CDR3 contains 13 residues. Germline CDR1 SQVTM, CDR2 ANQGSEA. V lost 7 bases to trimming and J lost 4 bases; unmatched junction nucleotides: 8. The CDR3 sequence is CSATTGVGTEAFF. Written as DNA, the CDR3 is TGCAGCGCGACGACAGGGGTTGGCACTGAAGCTTTCTTT.

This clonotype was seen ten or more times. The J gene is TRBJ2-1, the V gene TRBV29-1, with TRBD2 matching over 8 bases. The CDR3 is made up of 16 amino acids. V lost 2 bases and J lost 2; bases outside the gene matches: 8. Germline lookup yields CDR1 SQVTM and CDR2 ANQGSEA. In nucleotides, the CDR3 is TGCAGCGTTGAAACTGAGCGGGGGACTACCTACAATGAGCAGTTCTTC. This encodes CSVETERGTTYNEQFF.

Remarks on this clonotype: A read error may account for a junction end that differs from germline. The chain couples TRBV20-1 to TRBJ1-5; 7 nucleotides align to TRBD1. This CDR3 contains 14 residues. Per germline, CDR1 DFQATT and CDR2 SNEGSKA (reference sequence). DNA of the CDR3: TGCAATGCTAGAGCATTAGGGGGCTGGCAGCCCCAGCATTTT. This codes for CNARALGGWQPQHF.

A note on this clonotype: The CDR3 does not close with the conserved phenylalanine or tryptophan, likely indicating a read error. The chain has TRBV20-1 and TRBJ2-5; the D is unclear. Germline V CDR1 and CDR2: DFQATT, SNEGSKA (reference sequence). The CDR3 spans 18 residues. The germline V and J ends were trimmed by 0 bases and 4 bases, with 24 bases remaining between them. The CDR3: CSARDLTSRSVKLETQYI. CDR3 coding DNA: TGCAGTGCTAGAGATCTAACTTCTCGATCAGTCAAGCTAGAGACCCAGTACATC.

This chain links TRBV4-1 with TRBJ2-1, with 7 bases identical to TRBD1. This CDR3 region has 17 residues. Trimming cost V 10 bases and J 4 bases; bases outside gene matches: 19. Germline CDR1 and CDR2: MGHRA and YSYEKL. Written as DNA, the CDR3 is TGCGCCAACAGTCAAGGCCCCGGGACAGAGACATACAATGAGCAGTTCTTC. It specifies CANSQGPGTETYNEQFF.

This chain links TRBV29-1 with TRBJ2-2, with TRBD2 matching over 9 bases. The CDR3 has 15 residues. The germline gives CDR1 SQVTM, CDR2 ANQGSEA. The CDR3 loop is CSVTTSGYSTGELFF. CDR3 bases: TGCAGTGTAACGACTAGCGGATATAGCACCGGGGAGCTGTTTTTT.

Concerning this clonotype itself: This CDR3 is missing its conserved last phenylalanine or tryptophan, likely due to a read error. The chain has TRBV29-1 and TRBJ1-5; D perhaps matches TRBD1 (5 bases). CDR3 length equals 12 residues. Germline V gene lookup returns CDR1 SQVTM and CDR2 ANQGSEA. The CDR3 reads CRVGARDQPQHL. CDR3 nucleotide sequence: TGCAGAGTTGGGGCCAGAGATCAGCCCCAGCATTTA.

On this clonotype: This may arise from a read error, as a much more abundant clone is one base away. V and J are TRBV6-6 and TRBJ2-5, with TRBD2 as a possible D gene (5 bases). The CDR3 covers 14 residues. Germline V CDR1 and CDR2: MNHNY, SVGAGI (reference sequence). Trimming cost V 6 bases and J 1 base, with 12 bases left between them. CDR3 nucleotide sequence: TGTGCCAGCAGACCTACGGGGTTCCAAGAGACCCAGTACTTC. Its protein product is CASRPTGFQETQYF.

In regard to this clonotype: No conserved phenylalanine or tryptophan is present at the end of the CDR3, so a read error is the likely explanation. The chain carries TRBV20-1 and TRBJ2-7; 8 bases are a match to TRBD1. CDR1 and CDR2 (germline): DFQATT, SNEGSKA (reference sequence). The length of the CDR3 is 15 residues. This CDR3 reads CSVRKSDRVGYEQYC. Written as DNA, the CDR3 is TGCAGTGTTAGAAAATCGGACAGGGTAGGATACGAGCAGTACTGC.

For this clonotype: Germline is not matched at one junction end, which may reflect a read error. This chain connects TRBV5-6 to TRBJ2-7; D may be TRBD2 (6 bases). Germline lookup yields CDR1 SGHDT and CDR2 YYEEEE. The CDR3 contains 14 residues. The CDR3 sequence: CTSSLGGRGYEQYF. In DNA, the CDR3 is TGTACCAGCAGCTTGGGGGGTCGCGGGTACGAGCAGTACTTC.

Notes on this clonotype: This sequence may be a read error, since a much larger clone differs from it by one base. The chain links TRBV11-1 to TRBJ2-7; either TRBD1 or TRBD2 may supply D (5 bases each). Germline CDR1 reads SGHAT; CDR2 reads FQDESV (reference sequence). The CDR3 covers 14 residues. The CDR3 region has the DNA TGTGCCAGCAGCCCGGGACGGCGATCCTACGTGCAGTACTTC. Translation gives CASSPGRRSYVQYF.

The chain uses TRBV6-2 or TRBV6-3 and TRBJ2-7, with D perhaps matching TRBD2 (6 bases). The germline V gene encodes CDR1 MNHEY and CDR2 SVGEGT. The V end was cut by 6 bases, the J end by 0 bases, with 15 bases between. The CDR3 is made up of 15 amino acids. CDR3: CASSEIGGSSYEQYF. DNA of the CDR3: TGTGCCAGCAGCGAAATTGGGGGGAGCTCCTACGAGCAGTACTTC.

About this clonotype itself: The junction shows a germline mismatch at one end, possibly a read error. The chain's CDR3 is CASSYLAGEVYVQYF. The CDR3 DNA reads TGTGCCAGCAGTTACCTGGCAGGGGAAGTCTACGTGCAGTACTTC. V gene TRBV6-5 combines with J gene TRBJ2-7, with D perhaps TRBD1 (6 bases). This CDR3 contains 15 residues. Germline assignment: CDR1 MNHEY and CDR2 SVGAGI.

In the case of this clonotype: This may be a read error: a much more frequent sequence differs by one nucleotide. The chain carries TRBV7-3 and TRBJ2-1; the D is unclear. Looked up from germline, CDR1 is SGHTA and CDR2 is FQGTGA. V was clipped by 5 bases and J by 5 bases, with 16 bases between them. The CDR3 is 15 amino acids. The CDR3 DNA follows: TGTGCCAGCAGCCAGACTTACGTGTCAAACAATGAGCAGTTCTTC. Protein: CASSQTYVSNNEQFF.

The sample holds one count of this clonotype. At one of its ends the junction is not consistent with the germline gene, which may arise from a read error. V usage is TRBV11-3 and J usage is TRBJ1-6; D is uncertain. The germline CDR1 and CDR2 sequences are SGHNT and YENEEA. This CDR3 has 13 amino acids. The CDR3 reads CASSLEASSPHHF. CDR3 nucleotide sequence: TGTGCCAGCAGCTTAGAGGCGAGTTCACCCCACCACTTT.

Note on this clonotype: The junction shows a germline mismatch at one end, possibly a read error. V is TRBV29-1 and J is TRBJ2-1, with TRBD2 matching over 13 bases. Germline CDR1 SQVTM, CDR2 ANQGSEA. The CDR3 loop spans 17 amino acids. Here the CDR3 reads CSVEPTGLAGAYNEHFF. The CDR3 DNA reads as TGCAGCGTTGAACCTACCGGACTAGCGGGAGCGTACAATGAGCACTTCTTC.

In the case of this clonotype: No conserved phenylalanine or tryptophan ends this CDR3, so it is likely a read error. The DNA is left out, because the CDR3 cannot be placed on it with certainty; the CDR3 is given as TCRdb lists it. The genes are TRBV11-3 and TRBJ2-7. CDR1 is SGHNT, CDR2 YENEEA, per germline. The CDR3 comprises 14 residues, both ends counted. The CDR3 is CASSHGPSSYEQYY.

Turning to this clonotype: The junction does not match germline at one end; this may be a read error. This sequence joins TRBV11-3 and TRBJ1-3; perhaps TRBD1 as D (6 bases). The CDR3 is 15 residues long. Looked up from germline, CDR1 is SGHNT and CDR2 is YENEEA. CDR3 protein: CASSPTGISGNTIYF. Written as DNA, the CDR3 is TGTGCCAGCAGCCCGACAGGTATCTCTGGAAACACCATATATTTC. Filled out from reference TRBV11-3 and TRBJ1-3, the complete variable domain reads EAGVVQSPRYKIIEKKQPVAFWCNPISGHNTLYWYLQNLGQGPELLIRYENEEAVDDSQLPKDRFSAERLKGVDSTLKIQPAELGDSAVYLCASSPTGISGNTIYFGEGSWLTVV.

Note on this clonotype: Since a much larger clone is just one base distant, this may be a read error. CDR3 sequence reads: CSVRGPRESLHF. The CDR3 DNA is TGCAGTGTGAGGGGCCCGCGTGAGTCCCTCCACTTT. J is TRBJ1-6 and V is TRBV20-1; a weak D match, TRBD1 (5 bases). The CDR3 sequence is 12 residues long. Germline CDR1 DFQATT, CDR2 SNEGSKA (reference sequence). Trimming stripped 7 bases from V and 14 bases from J, with 18 bases between.

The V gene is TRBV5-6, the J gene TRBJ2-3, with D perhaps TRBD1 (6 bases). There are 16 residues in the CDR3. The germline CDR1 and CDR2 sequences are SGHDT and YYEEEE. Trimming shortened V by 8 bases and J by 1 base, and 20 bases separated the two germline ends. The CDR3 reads CASSPGTGLRTDTQYF. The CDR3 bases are TGTGCCAGTAGCCCGGGAACAGGGCTACGCACAGATACGCAGTATTTT.